This TCR beta chain stems from a study of neurological immune-mediated disorders. MiXCR, run by TCRdb on the 5' RACE reads, gives a single entry per CDR3 protein. Of over 65,000 distinct CDR3 sequences in the sample, roughly 9% were seen once. V lost 4 bases, J lost 4 bases, and 10 bases stayed unmatched. CDR1 and CDR2 from the germline V gene are SGHRS and YFSETQ. The CDR3 totals 16 residues. The sample holds many counts of this clonotype. The source material was PBMCs. The clonotype was recovered from a man aged 50 or older in good health. The chain uses TRBV5-1 and TRBJ2-7, with TRBD2 identical over 11 bases. CDR3 amino acids: CASSPQGLAGGYEQYF. The CDR3 DNA reads as TGCGCCAGCAGCCCCCAGGGGCTAGCGGGAGGATACGAGCAGTACTTC.